This T cell receptor (beta chain) was profiled in a study of blood T cell repertoires in COVID-19. Study background: Researchers got acute and convalescent COVID-19 samples from the United States, Italy and Spain. The cDNA or gDNA used as material had been derived from T cells, B-cell-depleted T cells, or PBMCs.

As originally analysed: Reference gene primer amplification gave nucleated cell count estimates. Measured with immunoSEQ multiplex PCR; TCRdb has only the in-frame clones, and not every one. V and J calls and clone size are given by that table; D and trimming were obtained from the DNA. The sample yields some 260,000 clones, over 75% seen once. V shed 6 bases, J shed 4 bases, and the junction held 5 bases outside the gene matches. This CDR3 has 13 residues. CDR1 is KGHSH, CDR2 LQKENI, per germline. The gene calls are TRBV18 and TRBJ2-5, with 7 nucleotides matching TRBD2. Sequencing was carried out using peripheral blood. This receptor was obtained from a woman aged 40 to 55 who had recovered from COVID-19. The CDR3 here is CASSREGGETQYF. CDR3 DNA: TGTGCCAGCTCCAGGGAGGGAGGAGAGACCCAGTACTTC.